This T cell receptor (beta chain) was profiled in a study of T-cell memory formation after mild COVID-19. TCRdb reanalysed the 5' RACE reads using MiXCR and keeps one entry per CDR3 protein. The repertoire has around 500,000 distinct CDR3 sequences, 15% to 20% of them found once; the top ten carry roughly an eighth. This clonotype originated in an adult woman who had mild COVID-19 (a few samples of this study predate the infection). Cell type and time point are not known. Sequencing was carried out using PBMCs or a T cell subset sorted from them (not recorded which).

CDR3 protein: CSAKTPEAGGDTQYF. In nucleotides, the CDR3 is TGCAGTGCCAAAACCCCCGAAGCGGGGGGCGATACGCAGTATTTT. The rearrangement links TRBV20-1 to TRBJ2-3; TRBD2 aligns across 9 bases. This CDR3 is 15 amino acids long. Germline-derived CDR1 and CDR2 are DFQATT and SNEGSKA (reference sequence). V shed 6 bases and J 6 bases; nucleotides not matched to a gene: 13.